This section outlines one T cell receptor beta chain sequence together with its context. The CDR3 totals 14 residues. The sample belongs to a study of Ad26.COV2.S vaccination and SARS-CoV-2 variants. Noted treatment: roughly 18 received Ad26.COV2.S at low or high dose, single or two shots; 5 received placebo; per-sample allocation not given. Day 63 following the first vaccine or placebo injection was when the samples were taken. Clones were read by immunoSEQ multiplex PCR, and TCRdb kept only the in-frame ones, dropping some. This sample has some 320,000 clones, with just over 85% found just once. This clonotype was obtained from a person aged 18-65 years who received the Ad26.COV2.S COVID-19 vaccine or a placebo. The chain links TRBV21-1 to TRBJ2-7; the table's D call, TRBD1, was not checked against the DNA. TRBV21-1 is designated a pseudogene. Sequenced here: peripheral blood, sampled in a trial of Ad26.COV2.S vaccine versus placebo. CDR3 protein: CASSPLGQSYEQYF. CDR3 nucleotide sequence: TGTGCCAGCAGCCCTCTGGGACAGTCCTACGAGCAGTACTTC.